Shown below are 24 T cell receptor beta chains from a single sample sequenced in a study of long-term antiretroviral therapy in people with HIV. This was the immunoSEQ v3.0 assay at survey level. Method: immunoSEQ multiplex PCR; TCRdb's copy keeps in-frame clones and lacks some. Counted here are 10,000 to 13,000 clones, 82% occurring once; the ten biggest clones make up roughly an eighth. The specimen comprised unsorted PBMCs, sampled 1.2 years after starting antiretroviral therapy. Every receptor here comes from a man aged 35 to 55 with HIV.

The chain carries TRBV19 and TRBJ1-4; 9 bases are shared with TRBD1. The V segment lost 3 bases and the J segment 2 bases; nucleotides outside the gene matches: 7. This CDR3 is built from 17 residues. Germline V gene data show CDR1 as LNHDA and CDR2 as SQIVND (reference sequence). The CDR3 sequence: CASSMDWTGVTNEKLFF. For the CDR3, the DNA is TGTGCCAGTAGTATGGACTGGACAGGGGTCACTAATGAAAAACTGTTTTTT.

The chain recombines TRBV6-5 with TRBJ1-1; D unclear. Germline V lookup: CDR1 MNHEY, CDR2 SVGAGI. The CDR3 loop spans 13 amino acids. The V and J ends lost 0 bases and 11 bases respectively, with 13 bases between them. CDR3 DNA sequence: TGTGCCAGCAGTTACTCAGGTCGGGTAACGGCTTTCTTT. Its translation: CASSYSGRVTAFF.

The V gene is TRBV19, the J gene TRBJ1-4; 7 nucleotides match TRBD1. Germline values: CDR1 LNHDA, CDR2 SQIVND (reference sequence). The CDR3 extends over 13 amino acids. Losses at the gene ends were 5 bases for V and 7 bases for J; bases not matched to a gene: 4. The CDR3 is CASSSYRGEKLFF. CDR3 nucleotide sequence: TGTGCCAGTAGTTCCTACAGGGGTGAAAAACTGTTTTTT.

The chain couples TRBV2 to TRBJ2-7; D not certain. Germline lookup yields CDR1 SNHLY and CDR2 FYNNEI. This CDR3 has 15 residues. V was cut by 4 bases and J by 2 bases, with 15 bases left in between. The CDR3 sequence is CASSGPIQLTYEQYF. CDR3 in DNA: TGTGCCAGCAGTGGCCCTATACAACTGACCTACGAGCAGTACTTC.

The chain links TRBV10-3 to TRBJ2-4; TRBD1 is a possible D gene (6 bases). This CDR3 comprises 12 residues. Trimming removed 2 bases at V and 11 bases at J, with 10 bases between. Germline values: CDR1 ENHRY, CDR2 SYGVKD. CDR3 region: CAISEGQRLQYF. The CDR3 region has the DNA TGTGCCATCAGTGAGGGACAGCGGCTTCAGTACTTC.

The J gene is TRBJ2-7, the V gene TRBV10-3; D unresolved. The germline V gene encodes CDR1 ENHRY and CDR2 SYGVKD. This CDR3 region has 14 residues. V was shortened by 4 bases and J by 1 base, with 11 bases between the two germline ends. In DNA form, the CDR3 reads TGTGCCATCAGTGGGTCACGGCAATCCTACGAGCAGTACTTC. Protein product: CAISGSRQSYEQYF.

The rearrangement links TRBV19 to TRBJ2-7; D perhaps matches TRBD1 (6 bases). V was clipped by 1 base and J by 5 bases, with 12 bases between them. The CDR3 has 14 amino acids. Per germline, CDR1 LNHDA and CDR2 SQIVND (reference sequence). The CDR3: CASSIGQGQDEQYF. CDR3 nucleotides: TGTGCCAGTAGTATAGGCCAGGGACAAGACGAGCAGTACTTC.

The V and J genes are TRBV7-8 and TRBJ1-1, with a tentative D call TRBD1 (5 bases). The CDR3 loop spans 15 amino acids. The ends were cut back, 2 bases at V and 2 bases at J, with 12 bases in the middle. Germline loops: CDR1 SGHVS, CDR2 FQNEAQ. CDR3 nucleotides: TGTGCCAGCAGCTTAAACACAGGTGTTAACACTGAAGCTTTCTTT. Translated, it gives CASSLNTGVNTEAFF.

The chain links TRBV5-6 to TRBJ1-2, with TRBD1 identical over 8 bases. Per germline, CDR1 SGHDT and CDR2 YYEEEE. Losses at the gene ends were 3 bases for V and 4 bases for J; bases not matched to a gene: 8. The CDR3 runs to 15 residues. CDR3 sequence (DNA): TGTGCCAGCAGCTGGCCAGGGGGCGCGGTCTATGGCTACACCTTC. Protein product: CASSWPGGAVYGYTF.

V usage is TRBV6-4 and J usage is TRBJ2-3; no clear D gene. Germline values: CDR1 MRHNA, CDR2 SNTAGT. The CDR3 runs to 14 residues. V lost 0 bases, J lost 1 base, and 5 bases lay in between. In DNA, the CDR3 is TGTGCCAGCAGTGACTCAGAGGGCACAGATACGCAGTATTTT. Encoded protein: CASSDSEGTDTQYF.

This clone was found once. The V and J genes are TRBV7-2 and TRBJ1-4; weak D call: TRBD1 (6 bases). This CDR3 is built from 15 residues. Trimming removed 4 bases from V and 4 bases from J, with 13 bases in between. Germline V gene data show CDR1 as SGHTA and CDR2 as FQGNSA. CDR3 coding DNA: TGTGCCAGCAGCTCCGGGACACTGGTTAATGAAAAACTGTTTTTT. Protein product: CASSSGTLVNEKLFF.

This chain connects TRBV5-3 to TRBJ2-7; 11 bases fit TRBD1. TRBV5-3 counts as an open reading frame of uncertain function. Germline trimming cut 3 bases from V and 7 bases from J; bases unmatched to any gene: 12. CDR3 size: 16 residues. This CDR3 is CARSCKWRTGGSEQYF. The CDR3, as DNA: TGTGCCAGAAGCTGTAAGTGGCGGACAGGGGGCTCGGAGCAGTACTTC.

This CDR3 is CASSVTRGDEQFF. The CDR3 DNA follows: TGTGCCAGCAGCGTGACTAGGGGCGATGAGCAGTTCTTC. V usage is TRBV25-1 and J usage is TRBJ2-1; TRBD2 might be the D (6 bases). The CDR3 has 13 residues. Germline V gene data show CDR1 as MGHDK and CDR2 as SYGVNS. Trimming took 6 bases from V and 8 from J, leaving 14 bases between them.

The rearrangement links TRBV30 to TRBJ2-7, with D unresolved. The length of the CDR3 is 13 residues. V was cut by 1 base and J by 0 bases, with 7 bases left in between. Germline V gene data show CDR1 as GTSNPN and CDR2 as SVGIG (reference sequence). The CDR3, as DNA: TGTGCCTGGAGTGCTACCGCCTCCTACGAGCAGTACTTC. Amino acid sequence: CAWSATASYEQYF.

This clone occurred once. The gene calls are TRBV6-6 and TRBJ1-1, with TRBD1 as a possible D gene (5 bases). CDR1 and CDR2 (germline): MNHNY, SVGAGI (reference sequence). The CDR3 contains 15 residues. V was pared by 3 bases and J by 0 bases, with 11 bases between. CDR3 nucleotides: TGTGCCAGCAGTTATCGGCAGGGCGTGAACACTGAAGCTTTCTTT. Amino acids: CASSYRQGVNTEAFF.

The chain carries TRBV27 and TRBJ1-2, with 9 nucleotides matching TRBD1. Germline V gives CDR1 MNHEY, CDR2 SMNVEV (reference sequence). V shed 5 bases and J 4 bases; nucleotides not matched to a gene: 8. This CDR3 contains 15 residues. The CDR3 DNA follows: TGTGCCAGCAGTAACTTAGGACAGGGGACCTATGGCTACACCTTC. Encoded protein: CASSNLGQGTYGYTF.

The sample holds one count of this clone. In DNA form, the CDR3 reads TGTGCCAGCAGCGTAGGGGGGCTAAGCACAGATACGCAGTATTTT. This translates into CASSVGGLSTDTQYF. The V gene is TRBV9, the J gene TRBJ2-3, with D tentatively TRBD1 (6 bases). This CDR3 contains 15 residues. Germline V CDR1 and CDR2: SGDLS, YYNGEE. V was cut by 0 bases and J by 0 bases, with 8 bases left in between.

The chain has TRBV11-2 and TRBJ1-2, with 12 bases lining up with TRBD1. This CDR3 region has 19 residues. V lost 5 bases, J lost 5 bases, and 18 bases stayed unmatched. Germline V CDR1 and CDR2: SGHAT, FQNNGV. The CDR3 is CASSGQGGTGGAAGYGYTF. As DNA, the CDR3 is TGTGCCAGCAGCGGCCAGGGGGGGACAGGGGGCGCGGCGGGTTATGGCTACACCTTC.

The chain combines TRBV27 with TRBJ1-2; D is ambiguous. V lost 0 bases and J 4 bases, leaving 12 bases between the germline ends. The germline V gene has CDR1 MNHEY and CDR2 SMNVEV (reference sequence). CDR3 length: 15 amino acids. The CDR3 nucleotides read TGTGCCAGCAGTTTATCGGAGTCAGGAGTCTATGGCTACACCTTC. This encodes CASSLSESGVYGYTF.

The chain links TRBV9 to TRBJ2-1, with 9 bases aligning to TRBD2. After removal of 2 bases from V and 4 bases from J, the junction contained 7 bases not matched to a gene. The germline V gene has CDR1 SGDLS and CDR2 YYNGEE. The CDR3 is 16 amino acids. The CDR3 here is CASSVRLAASYNEQFF. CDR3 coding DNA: TGTGCCAGCAGCGTTCGACTAGCGGCTTCATACAATGAGCAGTTCTTC.

The CDR3 protein is CASSEGGVPTYEQYF. CDR3 nucleotides: TGTGCCAGCAGTGAGGGGGGGGTTCCCACCTACGAGCAGTACTTC. The chain uses TRBV2 and TRBJ2-7; 7 nucleotides line up with TRBD2. CDR1 and CDR2 from the germline V gene are SNHLY and FYNNEI. There are 15 residues in the CDR3. The V and J ends lost 3 bases and 2 bases, in that order; junction bases with no gene match: 7.

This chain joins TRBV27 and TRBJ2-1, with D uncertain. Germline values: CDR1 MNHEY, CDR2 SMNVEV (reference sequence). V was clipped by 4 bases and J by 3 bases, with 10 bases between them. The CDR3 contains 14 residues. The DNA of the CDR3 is TGTGCCAGCAGTTCCAGACTTGGCTACAATGAGCAGTTCTTC. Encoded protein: CASSSRLGYNEQFF.

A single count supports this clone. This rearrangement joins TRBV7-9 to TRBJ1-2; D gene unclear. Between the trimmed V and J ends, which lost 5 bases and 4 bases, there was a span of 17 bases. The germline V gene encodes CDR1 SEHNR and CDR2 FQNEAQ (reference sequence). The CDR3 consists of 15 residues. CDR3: CASSISNPQSYGYTF. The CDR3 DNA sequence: TGTGCCAGCAGCATCTCGAATCCTCAAAGCTATGGCTACACCTTC.

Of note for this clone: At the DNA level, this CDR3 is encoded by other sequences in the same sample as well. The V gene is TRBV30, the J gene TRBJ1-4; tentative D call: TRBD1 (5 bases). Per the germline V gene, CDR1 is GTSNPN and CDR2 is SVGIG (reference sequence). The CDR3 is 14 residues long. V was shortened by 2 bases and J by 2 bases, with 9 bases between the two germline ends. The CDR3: CAWSWGTTNEKLFF. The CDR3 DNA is TGTGCCTGGAGTTGGGGGACGACTAATGAAAAACTGTTTTTT.